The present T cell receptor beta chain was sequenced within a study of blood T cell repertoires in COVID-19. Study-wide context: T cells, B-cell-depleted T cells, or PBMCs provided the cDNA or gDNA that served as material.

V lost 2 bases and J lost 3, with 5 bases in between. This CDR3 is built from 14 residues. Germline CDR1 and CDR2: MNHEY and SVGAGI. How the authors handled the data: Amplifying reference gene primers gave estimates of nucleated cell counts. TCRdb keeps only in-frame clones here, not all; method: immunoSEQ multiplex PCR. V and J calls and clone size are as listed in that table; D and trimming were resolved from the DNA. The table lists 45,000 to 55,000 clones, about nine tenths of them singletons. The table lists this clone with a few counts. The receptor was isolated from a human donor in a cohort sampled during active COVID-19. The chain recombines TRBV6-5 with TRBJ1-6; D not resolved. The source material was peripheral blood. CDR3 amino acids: CASSYEYYNSPLHF. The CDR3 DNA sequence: TGTGCCAGCAGTTACGAGTACTATAATTCACCCCTCCACTTT.